Below, 17 T cell receptor beta chains from the same sample are listed, as sequenced in a study of T-cell memory formation after mild COVID-19. TCRdb re-analysed the 5' RACE reads in MiXCR, keeping a single row per CDR3 protein. This table has roughly 400,000 distinct CDR3 sequences, 15% to 20% appearing once. Material for sequencing was PBMCs or a T cell subset sorted from them (not recorded which). Receptor source: a man between 18 and 35 years old who had mild COVID-19 (a few samples of this study predate the infection). Cell type and time point are not known.

The table lists this clonotype with a few counts. The rearrangement joins TRBV20-1 to TRBJ1-1, with 8 positions matching TRBD1. CDR3 length equals 13 residues. The germline gives CDR1 DFQATT, CDR2 SNEGSKA (reference sequence). The J segment lost 1 base and the V segment lost 7 bases, leaving 5 bases of the junction unmatched. CDR3 region: CSGTTGANTEAFF. CDR3 nucleotides: TGCAGTGGTACGACAGGGGCGAACACTGAAGCTTTCTTT.

The V and J genes are TRBV29-1 and TRBJ1-2; 8 bases are a match to TRBD1. The CDR3 length is 13 residues. CDR1 SQVTM and CDR2 ANQGSEA come from the germline V gene. J lost 3 bases, V lost 6 bases, and 6 bases had no gene match. The CDR3 here is CSVDPGQDYGYTF. Here the CDR3 DNA reads TGCAGCGTGGACCCGGGACAGGACTATGGCTACACCTTC.

The gene calls are TRBV6-5 and TRBJ1-2; 7 positions agree with TRBD1. Germline V gene sequence: CDR1 MNHEY, CDR2 SVGAGI. The J segment lost 3 bases and the V segment lost 8 bases, leaving 6 bases of the junction unmatched. CDR3 length: 13 amino acids. The CDR3 bases are TGTGCCAGCGGTAGTCAGGGGGACTATGGCTACACCTTC. It translates to CASGSQGDYGYTF.

This clonotype was counted only a few times. V is TRBV29-1 and J is TRBJ1-2; D is unresolved. This CDR3 has 13 residues. Germline CDR1 SQVTM, CDR2 ANQGSEA. Trimming stripped 7 bases from V and 4 bases from J, with 16 bases between. This CDR3 is CSGSLETGYGYTF. CDR3 DNA sequence: TGCAGCGGGTCATTAGAAACGGGCTATGGCTACACCTTC.

The chain employs TRBV18 and TRBJ2-7; D gene unclear. The CDR3 has 14 amino acids. Germline V CDR1 and CDR2: KGHSH, LQKENI. Trimming stripped 1 base from V and 1 base from J, with 8 bases between. The CDR3 sequence: CASSPQINSYEQYF. The CDR3 DNA is TGTGCCAGCTCACCACAGATAAATTCCTACGAGCAGTACTTC. The variable domain in full, with the rest retrieved from reference TRBV18 and TRBJ2-7, is NAGVMQNPRHLVRRRGQEARLRCSPMKGHSHVYWYRQLPEEGLKFMVYLQKENIIDESGMPKERFSAEFPKEGPSILRIQQVVRGDSAAYFCASSPQINSYEQYFGPGTRLTVT.

CDR3 sequence: CSARWGPEDTQYF. Written as DNA, the CDR3 is TGCAGTGCTAGGTGGGGACCCGAAGATACGCAGTATTTT. The chain links TRBV20-1 to TRBJ2-3, with D possibly being TRBD1 or TRBD2 (5 bases each). Germline V lookup: CDR1 DFQATT, CDR2 SNEGSKA (reference sequence). The CDR3 length is 13 residues. Trimming took 3 bases from V and 5 from J, leaving 12 bases between them.

The V call is TRBV3-1, the J call TRBJ2-7, with unresolved D. V was clipped by 4 bases and J by 4 bases, with 14 bases between them. The CDR3 is made up of 14 amino acids. Looked up from germline, CDR1 is LGHDT and CDR2 is YNNKEL (reference sequence). The CDR3, as DNA: TGTGCCAGCAGCCGTAGAGGTCAGCTATACGAGCAGTACTTC. It codes for CASSRRGQLYEQYF.

At least ten counts were recorded for this clonotype. This rearrangement joins TRBV5-1 to TRBJ2-7, with 8 bases identical to TRBD2. This CDR3 spans 14 amino acids. Germline loops: CDR1 SGHRS, CDR2 YFSETQ. V was pared by 5 bases and J by 2 bases, with 6 bases of the junction left unmatched. CDR3 DNA sequence: TGCGCCAGCAGTAGAATAGCGGGAACCTACGAGCAGTACTTC. Amino acids: CASSRIAGTYEQYF. Full variable domain (outside the CDR3, taken from reference TRBV5-1 and TRBJ2-7): KAGVTQTPRYLIKTRGQQVTLSCSPISGHRSVSWYQQTPGQGLQFLFEYFSETQRNKGNFPGRFSGRQFSNSRSEMNVSTLELGDSALYLCASSRIAGTYEQYFGPGTRLTVT.

This rearrangement joins TRBV7-2 to TRBJ1-6, with D unresolved. Germline V gene sequence: CDR1 SGHTA, CDR2 FQGNSA. The CDR3 length is 15 residues. Trimming pared 1 base from V and 6 bases from J, leaving 10 bases between. CDR3 loop: CASSLEKGINSPLHF. In DNA form, the CDR3 reads TGTGCCAGCAGCTTAGAGAAGGGTATTAATTCACCCCTCCACTTT.

This sequence joins TRBV28 and TRBJ1-2; D is perhaps TRBD1 (5 bases). Germline CDR1 MDHEN, CDR2 SYDVKM. The CDR3 contains 14 residues. The V and J ends lost 8 bases and 4 bases respectively, with 17 bases between them. CDR3 nucleotide sequence: TGTGCCAGCGTCCTGGGGGGGGATCTCTATGGCTACACCTTC. This gives the protein CASVLGGDLYGYTF.

The genes are TRBV6-2 or TRBV6-3 and TRBJ2-1; no reliable D call. The CDR3 has 14 amino acids. The germline gives CDR1 MNHEY, CDR2 SVGEGT. Deletions cut 0 bases from V and 9 bases from J, with 12 bases between. CDR3 region: CASSYSVRYAEQFF. The CDR3 nucleotides are TGTGCCAGCAGTTACTCTGTAAGGTATGCTGAGCAGTTCTTC.

This clonotype was detected a few times. The CDR3 DNA sequence: TGTGCCAGCTCACCGGGACAGGGGACCAGCTACACCTTC. Translation: CASSPGQGTSYTF. The chain recombines TRBV18 with TRBJ1-2; 10 nucleotides align to TRBD1. Germline trimming cut 3 bases from V and 9 bases from J; bases unmatched to any gene: 4. This CDR3 region has 13 residues. CDR1 and CDR2 (germline): KGHSH, LQKENI.

The V call is TRBV2, the J call TRBJ2-5; 7 bases match TRBD2. J lost 6 bases, V lost 5 bases, and 3 bases had no gene match. This CDR3 spans 12 amino acids. The V gene's germline CDR1 is SNHLY and CDR2 FYNNEI. This chain's CDR3 is CASSRLAKTQYF. CDR3 nucleotide sequence: TGTGCCAGCAGTCGACTAGCAAAGACCCAGTACTTC.

A remark on this clonotype: The CDR3 carries no conserved terminal phenylalanine or tryptophan, so it likely arises from a read error. V is TRBV5-1 and J is TRBJ2-1; 11 bases line up with TRBD1. CDR3 length equals 15 residues. From germline, CDR1 is SGHRS and CDR2 YFSETQ. Trimming cost V 4 bases and J 10 bases; bases outside gene matches: 10. CDR3 coding DNA: TGCGCCAGCAGCGAGGAGGGACAGGGGGATAGGGAGCAGTTCTTA. Amino acids: CASSEEGQGDREQFL.

This clonotype was seen only a few times. The rearrangement joins TRBV9 to TRBJ1-5; D not resolved. The V and J ends lost 7 bases and 4 bases respectively, with 12 bases between them. Germline assignment: CDR1 SGDLS and CDR2 YYNGEE. CDR3 length: 13 amino acids. The CDR3 here is CASGIGENQPQHF. Written as DNA, the CDR3 is TGTGCCAGCGGAATTGGGGAGAATCAGCCCCAGCATTTT.

This clonotype was observed a few times. V gene TRBV7-9 combines with J gene TRBJ2-5, with D perhaps TRBD2 (7 bases). The CDR3 runs 14 residues. Germline CDR1 is SEHNR and CDR2 is FQNEAQ (reference sequence). Between the trimmed V and J ends, which lost 10 bases and 5 bases, there was a span of 20 bases. The DNA for the CDR3 is TGTGCCACCCAGGGGAGGGTCGTTCGGGAGACCCAGTACTTC. Protein product: CATQGRVVRETQYF.

In nucleotides, the CDR3 is TGTGCCTGGAGTCCCTGGTACAATGAGCAGTTCTTC. Translation gives CAWSPWYNEQFF. The chain has TRBV30 and TRBJ2-1; D is unresolved. Between the trimmed V and J ends, which lost 2 bases and 4 bases, there was a span of 6 bases. CDR1 is GTSNPN, CDR2 SVGIG, per germline (reference sequence). CDR3 size: 12 residues.